The 30 T cell receptor beta chains below all came from one sample that was sequenced in a study of molecular identifiers for immune sequencing clone quantification. TCRdb recomputed calls from the PCR reads with MiXCR, one row per CDR3 protein. The table records around 470,000 distinct CDR3 sequences, 25% of them present only once. Sequences were obtained from naive CD8+ T cells from blood, with Jurkat cell RNA spiked in. Subset denoted: FACS-sorted CD8+CD4-CCR7+CD45RA+ naive T cells. These receptors were taken from a human donor in good health. Some libraries in this study had Jurkat cell RNA spiked in.

This clonotype has ten or more counts. The chain joins TRBV6-2 or TRBV6-3 to TRBJ1-5, with D possibly matching TRBD1 (5 bases). The CDR3 has 15 residues. The germline V gene encodes CDR1 MNHEY and CDR2 SVGEGT. Deletions cut 0 bases from V and 6 bases from J, with 12 bases between. CDR3 region: CASSYSTGLGQPQHF. In DNA, the CDR3 is TGTGCCAGCAGTTACTCGACGGGGCTCGGTCAGCCCCAGCATTTT.

The genes are TRBV6-1 and TRBJ2-7; D uncertain. This CDR3 region has 14 residues. V lost 2 bases, J lost 2 bases, and 10 bases lay in between. Germline V CDR1 and CDR2: MNHNS, SASEGT. The CDR3 nucleotides are TGTGCCAGCAGTGAATTTAAGGTTCCCTACGAGCAGTACTTC. It specifies CASSEFKVPYEQYF.

This chain connects TRBV2 to TRBJ2-2; D not certain. V shed 6 bases and J shed 6 bases, with 11 bases lying between them. Germline-derived CDR1 and CDR2 are SNHLY and FYNNEI. This CDR3 region has 13 residues. CDR3 amino acids: CASRKTLSGELFF. The CDR3 region has the DNA TGTGCCAGCAGGAAAACACTATCCGGGGAGCTGTTTTTT.

For this clonotype: A much larger clone sits a single nucleotide away, making a read error possible. The V and J genes are TRBV5-3 and TRBJ2-7, with D perhaps assigned TRBD1 or TRBD2 (5 bases each). TRBV5-3 is sorted into the ORF group, with uncertain function. The CDR3 extends over 15 amino acids. The CDR3 DNA reads as TGTGCCAGCAGCTTGGGGCCGGGACGATCCTACGGGCAGTACTTC. It codes for CASSLGPGRSYGQYF.

The chain recombines TRBV5-1 with TRBJ1-1; 7 nucleotides line up with TRBD1. The germline CDR1 and CDR2 sequences are SGHRS and YFSETQ. V lost 4 bases and J lost 3; bases outside the gene matches: 9. The CDR3 runs 15 residues. The chain's CDR3 is CASSLLGQMDTEAFF. CDR3 DNA sequence: TGCGCCAGCAGCCTGCTGGGACAGATGGACACTGAAGCTTTCTTT.

This clonotype has a handful of counts. This sequence joins TRBV18 and TRBJ2-2, with no clear D. The CDR3 runs to 15 residues. Trimming removed 2 bases at V and 0 bases at J, with 7 bases between. CDR1 is KGHSH, CDR2 LQKENI, per germline. CDR3 loop: CASSPTEANTGELFF. The CDR3 DNA is TGTGCCAGCTCACCAACAGAGGCGAACACCGGGGAGCTGTTTTTT.

This clonotype turned up a few times. The chain has TRBV5-6 and TRBJ1-1; TRBD1 matches 7 bases. V dropped 4 bases and J dropped 0; count of bases not matched to a gene: 9. Germline values: CDR1 SGHDT, CDR2 YYEEEE. This CDR3 comprises 16 residues. This chain's CDR3 is CASSATSTGVNTEAFF. CDR3 nucleotides: TGTGCCAGCAGCGCCACTTCAACAGGGGTGAACACTGAAGCTTTCTTT.

Concerning this clonotype: This sequence may be a read error, since a much larger clone differs from it by one base. V gene TRBV5-4 combines with J gene TRBJ2-3; a possible D gene is TRBD1 (6 bases). Germline V CDR1 and CDR2: SGHNT, YYREEE (reference sequence). V was cut by 7 bases and J by 0 bases, with 9 bases left in between. The length of the CDR3 is 13 residues. CDR3 residues: CASGGPSTDTQYF. DNA of the CDR3: TGTGCCAGCGGGGGCCCAAGCACAGATACGCAGTATTTT.

In its sample, this clonotype was seen many times. The chain links TRBV29-1 to TRBJ2-7; 7 bases map to TRBD1. Germline V lookup: CDR1 SQVTM, CDR2 ANQGSEA. The junction had 6 bases not matched to a gene; V was cut back by 7 bases and J by 0 bases. The CDR3 consists of 13 residues. This chain's CDR3 is CSAVRDSSYEQYF. In DNA, the CDR3 is TGCAGCGCTGTCCGGGACAGCTCCTACGAGCAGTACTTC.

This clonotype came up a few times. The chain employs TRBV12-3 or TRBV12-4 and TRBJ2-1; D uncertain. Trimming left V 2 bases short and J 7 bases short, with 12 bases between. The CDR3 is made up of 14 amino acids. The CDR3 DNA reads as TGTGCCAGCAGTTTATGGCAGGAGTATAATGAGCAGTTCTTC. It is translated as CASSLWQEYNEQFF.

Of note for this clonotype: A much larger clone is a single base away; this may be a read error. The chain uses TRBV4-2 and TRBJ1-2, with 10 bases lining up with TRBD1. Germline CDR1 reads LGHNA; CDR2 reads YNFKEQ. The CDR3 contains 14 residues. DNA for the CDR3: TGTGCCAGCAGCCTCGAGACAGGGGGCTATGGCTGCACCTTC. Protein: CASSLETGGYGCTF.

Concerning this clonotype itself: A read error may be the cause here, since a much bigger clone is one base away. The chain employs TRBV29-1 and TRBJ1-1; D not resolved. CDR1 and CDR2 from the germline V gene are SQVTM and ANQGSEA. The CDR3 has 14 amino acids. Trimming left V 0 bases short and J 9 bases short, with 17 bases between. The CDR3 DNA reads as TGCAGCGTTGAAGATCCCGAGGACGTAGGTAAAGCTTTCTTT. Translating gives CSVEDPEDVGKAFF.

The V and J genes are TRBV16 and TRBJ1-1; D is possibly TRBD1 (5 bases). Germline V gene data show CDR1 as KGHSY and CDR2 as FQNENV. With 4 bases removed from V and 0 bases from J, the gap between germline ends came to 15 bases. The CDR3 sequence is 16 residues long. CDR3 nucleotides: TGTGCCAGCAGCCCAGAATGGGGCAACATGAACACTGAAGCTTTCTTT. This sequence encodes CASSPEWGNMNTEAFF.

V is TRBV30 and J is TRBJ2-3, with 8 bases identical to TRBD2. With 1 base clipped from V and 4 bases from J, the junction kept 7 bases outside the gene matches. The germline V gene encodes CDR1 GTSNPN and CDR2 SVGIG (reference sequence). The CDR3 totals 15 residues. This chain's CDR3 is CAWSEVLREADTQYF. CDR3 in DNA: TGTGCCTGGAGTGAGGTTTTGCGGGAGGCAGATACGCAGTATTTT.

This clonotype has ten or more counts. This chain links TRBV28 with TRBJ1-1; D uncertain. Trimming took off 2 bases at V and 7 bases at J, with 14 bases between the two ends. The CDR3 has 14 amino acids. In germline, CDR1 is MDHEN, CDR2 SYDVKM. CDR3 bases: TGTGCCAGCAGTTTAACCCGTCTTGAGGGTGAAGCTTTCTTT. Translation gives CASSLTRLEGEAFF.

The genes are TRBV18 and TRBJ2-5, with TRBD2 matching over 9 bases. The CDR3 covers 17 residues. V gave up 2 bases and J gave up 4 bases; unmatched junction bases: 11. In germline, CDR1 is KGHSH, CDR2 LQKENI. CDR3 DNA: TGTGCCAGCTCACCATGGACTAGCGTCCCCTCTGGAGAGACCCAGTACTTC. Protein sequence: CASSPWTSVPSGETQYF.

The V call is TRBV19, the J call TRBJ2-7; D is tentatively TRBD1 or TRBD2 (6 bases each). This CDR3 is 14 amino acids long. V was cut by 5 bases and J by 2 bases, with 13 bases left in between. Germline CDR1 and CDR2: LNHDA and SQIVND (reference sequence). The CDR3 loop is CASSGGTSPYEQYF. CDR3 bases: TGTGCCAGTAGTGGAGGGACATCCCCCTACGAGCAGTACTTC.

The chain combines TRBV7-9 with TRBJ2-7, with D possibly TRBD2 on 7 matching bases. The germline CDR1 and CDR2 sequences are SEHNR and FQNEAQ (reference sequence). There are 15 residues in the CDR3. Trimming removed 1 base from V and 1 base from J, with 11 bases in between. This CDR3 reads CASSLEEGGSYEQYF. The CDR3 nucleotides read TGTGCCAGCAGCTTAGAGGAGGGGGGGTCCTACGAGCAGTACTTC.

The rearrangement uses TRBV28 and TRBJ2-6, with TRBD1 matching over 8 bases. Germline V gene data show CDR1 as MDHEN and CDR2 as SYDVKM. This CDR3 is built from 18 residues. Germline trimming cut 5 bases from V and 2 bases from J; bases unmatched to any gene: 11. For the CDR3, the DNA is TGTGCCAGCAGTCCCCCGACAGGGGTGCGACCTGGGGCCAACGTCCTGACTTTC. Protein product: CASSPPTGVRPGANVLTF. Looking up the rest from reference TRBV28 and TRBJ2-6 gives the full variable domain: DVKVTQSSRYLVKRTGEKVFLECVQDMDHENMFWYRQDPGLGLRLIYFSYDVKMKEKGDIPEGYSVSREKKERFSLILESASTNQTSMYLCASSPPTGVRPGANVLTFGAGSRLTVL.

This clonotype has a handful of counts. The chain uses TRBV27 and TRBJ2-7; D ambiguous. Between the trimmed V and J ends, which lost 3 bases and 7 bases, there was a span of 16 bases. Per the germline V gene, CDR1 is MNHEY and CDR2 is SMNVEV (reference sequence). The length of the CDR3 is 14 residues. CDR3 residues: CASSLIPGPREQYF. The DNA for the CDR3 is TGTGCCAGCAGTTTGATACCGGGCCCCCGAGAGCAGTACTTC.

The sample holds many counts of this clonotype. CDR3 DNA sequence: TGCAGCGGATCGTACACGGGGGGGGAGTTTGATACGCAGTATTTT. Protein: CSGSYTGGEFDTQYF. This chain connects TRBV29-1 to TRBJ2-3; 8 bases are a match to TRBD2. Germline V gives CDR1 SQVTM, CDR2 ANQGSEA. This CDR3 is built from 15 residues. The V segment lost 7 bases and the J segment 6 bases; nucleotides outside the gene matches: 15.

The gene calls are TRBV4-1 and TRBJ2-5; 9 bases match TRBD1. CDR3 length: 16 amino acids. Losses at the gene ends were 0 bases for V and 5 bases for J; bases not matched to a gene: 7. CDR1 is MGHRA and CDR2 is YSYEKL in the germline V gene. The CDR3: CASSQDVGTGFETQYF. The CDR3 DNA is TGCGCCAGCAGCCAAGACGTTGGGACAGGGTTCGAGACCCAGTACTTC.

For this clonotype: The germline gene is not matched at one end of the junction; a read error may be the cause. V gene TRBV19 combines with J gene TRBJ2-7; no clear D gene. The CDR3 has 15 residues. From germline, CDR1 is LNHDA and CDR2 SQIVND (reference sequence). CDR3 sequence: CASSLELRSSYEQYF. The DNA for the CDR3 is TGTGCCAGTAGTTTAGAACTCCGAAGCTCCTACGAGCAGTACTTC.

The chain combines TRBV7-9 with TRBJ2-1, with TRBD1 matching 8 bases. Germline assignment: CDR1 SEHNR and CDR2 FQNEAQ (reference sequence). The CDR3 consists of 17 residues. Trimming at V came to 4 bases and at J to 4 bases, leaving 12 bases not matched to a gene. This CDR3 reads CASSSPQGQVTYNEQFF. In DNA, the CDR3 is TGTGCCAGCAGCTCGCCCCAGGGACAGGTGACGTACAATGAGCAGTTCTTC.

The rearrangement uses TRBV27 and TRBJ2-7; 13 bases are a match to TRBD2. Germline-derived CDR1 and CDR2 are MNHEY and SMNVEV (reference sequence). The V segment lost 5 bases and the J segment 4 bases; nucleotides outside the gene matches: 8. This CDR3 is 16 amino acids long. The CDR3 coding sequence is TGTGCCAGCAGTCCTCGGACTAGCGGGAGTGCTTACGAGCAGTACTTC. Translated: CASSPRTSGSAYEQYF.

Ten or more counts support this clonotype. This sequence joins TRBV2 and TRBJ1-1; 9 bases are shared with TRBD1. The CDR3 spans 18 residues. Germline-derived CDR1 and CDR2 are SNHLY and FYNNEI. After removal of 0 bases from V and 3 bases from J, the junction contained 11 bases not matched to a gene. CDR3 coding DNA: TGTGCCAGCAGTGAAGCTATTCCGGGACAGGGATGGGACACTGAAGCTTTCTTT. Protein product: CASSEAIPGQGWDTEAFF.

Notes on this clonotype: This is likely a read error, given that the CDR3 carries no conserved phenylalanine or tryptophan at its end. The J gene is TRBJ1-5, the V gene TRBV5-3; no firm D call. TRBV5-3 is recorded as an ORF, its role being uncertain. The CDR3 is 14 amino acids. CDR3 sequence reads: CASSLWASNQPQHL. The CDR3 coding sequence is TGTGCCAGCAGCTTGTGGGCCTCAAATCAGCCCCAGCATTTA.

The chain combines TRBV2 with TRBJ2-3; D is possibly TRBD1 (5 bases). Per germline, CDR1 SNHLY and CDR2 FYNNEI. With 4 bases removed from V and 5 bases from J, the gap between germline ends came to 13 bases. This CDR3 region has 14 residues. CDR3 in amino acids: CASSALLDIDTQYF. CDR3 in DNA: TGTGCCAGCAGTGCCCTGTTGGACATAGATACGCAGTATTTT.

Note on this clonotype: Relative to the germline gene, one junction end is altered; a read error may explain this. The CDR3 bases are TGTGCCAGCAGCCCGCAATGGGCGGGGGGATACCAAGAGCCCCAGTACTTC. Its translation: CASSPQWAGGYQEPQYF. This rearrangement joins TRBV7-9 to TRBJ2-5; 8 bases are shared with TRBD2. The germline V gene encodes CDR1 SEHNR and CDR2 FQNEAQ (reference sequence). The CDR3 runs to 17 residues.

Turning to this clonotype: One end of the junction varies from germline; a read error may be responsible. The chain employs TRBV5-1 and TRBJ2-7, with D possibly TRBD1 on 5 matching bases. CDR3 length: 13 residues. CDR1 SGHRS and CDR2 YFSETQ come from the germline V gene. This CDR3 is CAGSLGAGYEQYF. The DNA for the CDR3 is TGCGCCGGCAGCCTTGGGGCAGGCTACGAGCAGTACTTC.